A selection of T cell receptor beta chains follows, all from one sample in a study of cytomegalovirus exposure and HLA in healthy donors. Profiled with immunoSEQ multiplex PCR; TCRdb holds only in-frame clones, not every one. The data show around 110,000 clones, around 66% seen once. Sequencing was done on a sample of PBMCs. The origin of the receptors is a woman in her forties in good health and CMV-seropositive. Each CDR3 is given with its conserved first and last residue. A D gene is named only where the DNA matches it firmly. The size field is filled for only some rows; it gives once, few, many or a size class.

cdr3_length j_call v_call d_call clone_size cdr3_nt cdr3_aa
14 TRBJ1-4 TRBV6-6 . . TGTGCCAGCAGTTACCGCCCGGCGGGGGAAAAACTGTTTTTT CASSYRPAGEKLFF
16 TRBJ1-6 TRBV9 . . TGTGCCAGCAGCGCCGGTGGTGGGGACAATAATTCACCCCTCCACTTT CASSAGGGDNNSPLHF
12 TRBJ2-7 TRBV14 . . TGTGCCAGCAGCCAAGTAAGGGGTGAGCAGTACTTC CASSQVRGEQYF
16 TRBJ2-7 TRBV5-6 TRBD2 . TGTGCCAGCAGCATCTACGGGACTAGCGGTTCCTACGAGCAGTACTTC CASSIYGTSGSYEQYF
13 TRBJ1-2 TRBV19 . once TGTGCCAGTAGCCCTTTGTCGGGTAATGGCTACACCTTC CASSPLSGNGYTF
14 TRBJ1-5 TRBV5-6 . . TGTGCCAGCAGCTTGTTCGGAGGCAATCAGCCCCAGCATTTT CASSLFGGNQPQHF
13 TRBJ1-1 TRBV29-1 . . TGCAGCGTGATGGGCCGGATGAACACTGAAGCTTTCTTT CSVMGRMNTEAFF
16 TRBJ1-1 TRBV4-2 . few TGTGCCAGCAGCCAAGATGATGGGGCAGGGCACACTGAAGCTTTCTTT CASSQDDGAGHTEAFF
14 TRBJ2-2 TRBV15 . . TGTGCCACCAGCAGAGACAGCGTCCCCGGGGAGCTGTTTTTT CATSRDSVPGELFF
14 TRBJ2-7 TRBV5-1 . . TGCGCCAGCAGCTCCGGACAGATTTCCTACGAGCAGTACTTC CASSSGQISYEQYF
12 TRBJ1-6 TRBV11-2 . few TGTGCCAGCAGCCTATATAATTCACCCCTCCACTTT CASSLYNSPLHF
14 TRBJ2-2 TRBV6-1 . . TGTGCCAGCAGTGGCCAGGGGCACACCGGGGAGCTGTTTTTT CASSGQGHTGELFF
16 TRBJ1-2 TRBV23-1 . . TGCGCCAGCAGTCAATCCTATCACAGGGTTATCTATGGCTACACCTTC CASSQSYHRVIYGYTF
15 TRBJ2-1 TRBV6-5 TRBD2 once TGTGCCAGCAGCTACGGACTAGCGGGAGGCTATGAGCAGTTCTTC CASSYGLAGGYEQFF
15 TRBJ1-6 TRBV30 . few TGTGCCTGGAGTGTACAGGATGCACGAGTGTCACCCCTCCACTTT CAWSVQDARVSPLHF
16 TRBJ1-2 TRBV19 . . TGTGCCAGTAGTTCCCTATTGGGGGCCGTGGGCTATGGCTACACCTTC CASSSLLGAVGYGYTF
16 TRBJ2-1 TRBV10-3 . . TGTGCCATCAGTGAGTCGCTTGGCGGGGCCTACAATGAGCAGTTCTTC CAISESLGGAYNEQFF
14 TRBJ2-5 TRBV5-3 . . TGTGCCCGGCCCGAGCAGGGGTCCCAAGAGACCCAGTACTTC CARPEQGSQETQYF
16 TRBJ2-3 TRBV11-2 TRBD2 . TGTGCCAGCAGCTATTCTAGCGGGGGGTTCACAGATACGCAGTATTTT CASSYSSGGFTDTQYF
20 TRBJ2-1 TRBV11-3 TRBD2 . TGTGCCAGCAGTCGACCCTTTTATTTTAAGCGGGAAAGCTCCTACAATGAGCAGTTCTTC CASSRPFYFKRESSYNEQFF
17 TRBJ2-2 TRBV5-1 TRBD2 . TGCGCCAGCAGTTCCAGCCCGGGGGGGGTTACGGCCGGGGAGCTGTTTTTT CASSSSPGGVTAGELFF
16 TRBJ2-3 TRBV7-8 . few TGTGCCAGCAGCTTAATGGCCACTAGGCGCACAGATACGCAGTATTTT CASSLMATRRTDTQYF
13 TRBJ2-1 TRBV27 TRBD2 . TGTGCCAGCCGGGGGACTAGCCACAATGAGCAGTTCTTC CASRGTSHNEQFF
14 TRBJ1-5 TRBV28 . . TGTGCCAGCAGTTTGGGGAGGGGTTGGCAGCCCCAGCATTTT CASSLGRGWQPQHF
13 TRBJ2-5 TRBV6-5 . . TGTGCCAGCAGCAGGACAGAACAAGAGACCCAGTACTTC CASSRTEQETQYF
15 TRBJ2-1 TRBV19 TRBD1 . TGTGCCAGTATCTCCGGGACAGGGTCTCGTACTGAGCAGTTCTTC CASISGTGSRTEQFF
15 TRBJ1-6 TRBV5-1 . . TGCGCCAGCAGCTTGGAGGGCGGGATGAATTCACCCCTCCACTTT CASSLEGGMNSPLHF
15 TRBJ1-3 TRBV10-2 TRBD1 . TGCGCCAGCAGAGCAACAGGGGAGTCTGGAAACACCATATATTTT CASRATGESGNTIYF
15 TRBJ2-3 TRBV5-1 TRBD2 . TGCGCCAGCAGCCAGCTTAGCGGGCTCACAGATACGCAGTATTTT CASSQLSGLTDTQYF
14 TRBJ1-2 TRBV28 TRBD1 . TGTGCCAGCGTCACAGGGGACCCTAACTATGGCTACACCTTC CASVTGDPNYGYTF
13 TRBJ1-5 TRBV18 . . TGTGCCAGCTCGTCTATAGGGGATCAGCCCCAGCATTTT CASSSIGDQPQHF
13 TRBJ2-3 TRBV27 TRBD1 . TGTGCCAGCAGTGACAGGGGAACAGATACGCAGTATTTT CASSDRGTDTQYF
13 TRBJ2-1 TRBV5-1 . . TGCGCCAGCAGCTTGGAGACTAAGAGTGAGCAGTTCTTC CASSLETKSEQFF